These 32 T cell receptor beta chains share one sample of origin, sequenced in a study of T cells after posttransplantation cyclophosphamide. Some clones are missing from TCRdb's copy, which holds only in-frame ones; the method was immunoSEQ multiplex PCR. The data show 25,000 to 35,000 clones, with 86% seen just once and roughly 3.4% held by the top ten. The sequenced material came from PBMCs. The receptors derive from a man in his forties or fifties.

This clone was recorded once. The gene calls are TRBV9 and TRBJ2-7; TRBD1 might be the D (8 bases). The CDR3 covers 17 residues. Germline V CDR1 and CDR2: SGDLS, YYNGEE. Deletions cut 2 bases from V and 3 bases from J, with 21 bases between. The CDR3 nucleotides read TGTGCCAGCAGCGTCTCTAGCGGACAGGGACTTCTCTACGAGCAGTACTTC. This gives the protein CASSVSSGQGLLYEQYF.

This chain joins TRBV7-2 and TRBJ1-5; D gene unclear. This CDR3 comprises 14 residues. CDR1 and CDR2 (germline): SGHTA, FQGNSA. Between the trimmed V and J ends, which lost 10 bases and 3 bases, there was a span of 16 bases. CDR3 loop: CATISPPYNQPQHF. For the CDR3, the DNA is TGTGCCACCATTAGTCCGCCTTACAATCAGCCCCAGCATTTT.

The J gene is TRBJ1-2, the V gene TRBV11-3; 7 positions agree with TRBD1. The germline V gene has CDR1 SGHNT and CDR2 YENEEA. Unmatched junction bases numbered 5, after V lost 3 bases and J lost 10 bases. The CDR3 sequence is 12 residues long. CDR3 residues: CASSLEDRHYTF. In DNA, the CDR3 is TGTGCCAGCAGCTTGGAGGACAGGCACTACACCTTC.

The chain has TRBV9 and TRBJ1-1, with TRBD1 matching 8 bases. Germline V CDR1 and CDR2: SGDLS, YYNGEE. V trimming: 3 bases; J trimming: 10 bases; junction bases outside the gene matches: 8. The CDR3 consists of 13 residues. The CDR3 reads CASSDRTGTGAFF. DNA of the CDR3: TGTGCCAGCAGCGATAGGACAGGGACAGGAGCTTTCTTT.

The V and J genes are TRBV2 and TRBJ1-2, with 7 bases identical to TRBD1. This CDR3 has 12 amino acids. CDR1 is SNHLY and CDR2 is FYNNEI in the germline V gene. The J segment lost 6 bases and the V segment lost 9 bases, leaving 7 bases of the junction unmatched. CDR3 sequence (DNA): TGTGCCAGTTCAAACAGGGGCCATGGCTACACCTTC. Its protein is CASSNRGHGYTF.

The chain has TRBV7-2 and TRBJ2-7, with D maybe TRBD2 (5 bases). The CDR3 sequence is 14 residues long. Per germline, CDR1 SGHTA and CDR2 FQGNSA. Trimming took 0 bases from V and 3 from J, leaving 9 bases between them. The CDR3 DNA follows: TGTGCCAGCAGCTTAGCTGGCGGGCGCTACGAGCAGTACTTC. It is translated as CASSLAGGRYEQYF. The full variable domain, completed using reference TRBV7-2 and TRBJ2-7, is GAGVSQSPSNKVTEKGKDVELRCDPISGHTALYWYRQSLGQGLEFLIYFQGNSAPDKSGLPSDRFSAERTGGSVSTLTIQRTQQEDSAVYLCASSLAGGRYEQYFGPGTRLTVT.

V is TRBV30 and J is TRBJ1-5; the match to TRBD1 covers 7 bases. Germline CDR1 reads GTSNPN; CDR2 reads SVGIG (reference sequence). V shed 5 bases, J shed 3 bases, and the junction held 4 bases outside the gene matches. This CDR3 is 13 amino acids long. CDR3 region: CAWGTAYNQPQHF. The CDR3 DNA is TGTGCCTGGGGGACAGCCTACAATCAGCCCCAGCATTTT.

This clone was observed a few times. The chain couples TRBV6-6 to TRBJ1-5; TRBD1 agrees at 7 bases. This CDR3 region has 14 residues. In germline, CDR1 is MNHNY, CDR2 SVGAGI (reference sequence). The trim removed 6 bases at V and 1 base at J, leaving 3 bases unmatched. CDR3 sequence reads: CASRSTGSNQPQHF. In DNA form, the CDR3 reads TGTGCCAGCAGATCGACAGGGAGCAATCAGCCCCAGCATTTT.

The chain is built from TRBV10-1 and TRBJ2-7; 9 nucleotides line up with TRBD2. The CDR3 sequence is 15 residues long. Unmatched junction bases numbered 7, after V lost 4 bases and J lost 3 bases. Per germline, CDR1 WNHNN and CDR2 SYGVQD (reference sequence). The CDR3: CASSATSGRLYEQYF. As DNA, the CDR3 is TGCGCCAGCAGTGCAACTAGCGGGCGCCTCTACGAGCAGTACTTC.

This clone was counted once. V and J are TRBV28 and TRBJ1-4; perhaps TRBD1 as D (5 bases). Germline loops: CDR1 MDHEN, CDR2 SYDVKM. V lost 2 bases, J lost 8 bases, and 12 bases lay in between. The CDR3 has 14 residues. The CDR3 bases are TGTGCCAGCAGTTTAGGAGGGGACGAGGAAAAACTGTTTTTT. Translation gives CASSLGGDEEKLFF.

The rearrangement links TRBV5-1 to TRBJ2-3; TRBD2 might be the D (5 bases). Germline V gene data show CDR1 as SGHRS and CDR2 as YFSETQ. The CDR3 loop spans 13 amino acids. V lost 0 bases and J lost 3, with 5 bases in between. The CDR3: CASSLAGTDTQYF. The CDR3 region has the DNA TGCGCCAGCAGCTTGGCGGGGACAGATACGCAGTATTTT.

This clone was seen only a few times. The chain joins TRBV7-2 to TRBJ2-1; possibly TRBD1 for D (5 bases). The length of the CDR3 is 16 residues. V shed 6 bases and J shed 2 bases, with 17 bases lying between them. Germline lookup yields CDR1 SGHTA and CDR2 FQGNSA. CDR3 in DNA: TGTGCCAGCAGTGATACCAGGGCTTCTACCTACAATGAGCAGTTCTTC. Translation gives CASSDTRASTYNEQFF. The complete variable domain, with remaining parts taken from reference TRBV7-2 and TRBJ2-1, reads GAGVSQSPSNKVTEKGKDVELRCDPISGHTALYWYRQSLGQGLEFLIYFQGNSAPDKSGLPSDRFSAERTGGSVSTLTIQRTQQEDSAVYLCASSDTRASTYNEQFFGPGTRLTVL.

This sequence joins TRBV29-1 and TRBJ2-5; 14 bases are shared with TRBD2. CDR1 SQVTM and CDR2 ANQGSEA come from the germline V gene. The CDR3 consists of 15 residues. The J segment lost 5 bases and the V segment lost 6 bases, leaving 8 bases of the junction unmatched. The CDR3 sequence is CSVEGTSGGRETQYF. The CDR3, as DNA: TGCAGCGTCGAGGGGACTAGCGGGGGTAGGGAGACCCAGTACTTC.

Written as DNA, the CDR3 is TGTGCCAGCAGCTCGTCCCGGGACAGGGGTATGAACACTGAAGCTTTCTTT. This sequence encodes CASSSSRDRGMNTEAFF. The chain employs TRBV5-5 and TRBJ1-1; 10 bases are shared with TRBD1. Trimming cost V 3 bases and J 0 bases; bases outside gene matches: 8. CDR3 size: 17 residues. Germline V gene sequence: CDR1 SGHKS, CDR2 YYEKEE (reference sequence).

The gene calls are TRBV11-2 and TRBJ1-3; 8 bases are a match to TRBD1. Germline-derived CDR1 and CDR2 are SGHAT and FQNNGV. V lost 4 bases, J lost 8 bases, and 4 bases stayed unmatched. The CDR3 loop spans 13 amino acids. CDR3 in amino acids: CASSSTGGDTIYF. The CDR3 DNA reads as TGTGCCAGCAGCTCAACAGGGGGGGACACCATATATTTT.

The chain links TRBV6-1 to TRBJ1-1; 9 nucleotides align to TRBD1. The V and J ends lost 8 bases and 5 bases, in that order; junction bases with no gene match: 6. There are 13 residues in the CDR3. Germline V gene data show CDR1 as MNHNS and CDR2 as SASEGT. CDR3 nucleotides: TGTGCCAGCTCTACAGGGGGCGTAACTGAAGCTTTCTTT. This codes for CASSTGGVTEAFF.

This sequence joins TRBV5-1 and TRBJ2-5, with 8 bases identical to TRBD1. CDR3 length: 15 amino acids. V shed 1 base, J shed 7 bases, and the junction held 9 bases outside the gene matches. The V gene's germline CDR1 is SGHRS and CDR2 YFSETQ. The CDR3 loop reads CASSLPDRGSGTQYF. As DNA, the CDR3 is TGCGCCAGCAGCTTGCCAGACAGGGGCTCGGGGACCCAGTACTTC.

This clone has just one count. A read error may produce the germline difference seen at one junction end. The chain carries TRBV7-7 and TRBJ1-1; the D is unclear. This CDR3 contains 16 residues. Germline CDR1 and CDR2: SSHAT and FNYEAQ (reference sequence). CDR3 in amino acids: CASSLPSLERNTEAFF. The CDR3 DNA reads as TGTGCTAGCAGCTTACCTTCCCTGGAGAGGAACACTGAAGCTTTCTTT. Variable domain in full (rest from reference TRBV7-7 and TRBJ1-1): GAGVSQSPRYKVTKRGQDVTLRCDPISSHATLYWYQQALGQGPEFLTYFNYEAQPDKSGLPSDRFSAERPEGSISTLTIQRTEQRDSAMYRCASSLPSLERNTEAFFGQGTRLTVV.

This clone was seen a handful of times. This chain links TRBV15 with TRBJ2-1, with D perhaps TRBD2 (6 bases). The CDR3 runs 15 residues. CDR1 LNHNV and CDR2 YYDKDF come from the germline V gene (reference sequence). The V end was cut by 1 base, the J end by 3 bases, with 10 bases between. CDR3 sequence reads: CATSRVRGLYNEQFF. DNA of the CDR3: TGTGCCACCAGCAGAGTGCGGGGCCTCTACAATGAGCAGTTCTTC. The variable domain in full, completed from reference TRBV15 and TRBJ2-1, reads DAMVIQNPRYQVTQFGKPVTLSCSQTLNHNVMYWYQQKSSQAPKLLFHYYDKDFNNEADTPDNFQSRRPNTSFCFLDIRSPGLGDTAMYLCATSRVRGLYNEQFFGPGTRLTVL.

The rearrangement links TRBV28 to TRBJ1-2; a weak D match, TRBD1 (6 bases). Trimming took 8 bases from V and 4 from J, leaving 11 bases between them. From germline, CDR1 is MDHEN and CDR2 SYDVKM. CDR3 length: 12 residues. As DNA, the CDR3 is TGTGCCAGCGGGGGCAGGGGCTATGGCTACACCTTC. Translated: CASGGRGYGYTF.

This chain connects TRBV11-2 to TRBJ1-1; 8 positions agree with TRBD1. The V gene end was trimmed by 5 bases and the J gene end by 1 base; junction bases not matched to a gene: 3. CDR1 SGHAT and CDR2 FQNNGV come from the germline V gene. The CDR3 totals 14 residues. The DNA for the CDR3 is TGTGCCAGCAGCCCCGGACAGGGGAACACTGAAGCTTTCTTT. It yields the protein CASSPGQGNTEAFF.

J is TRBJ2-2 and V is TRBV7-2; 9 positions match TRBD2. This CDR3 region has 15 residues. Germline CDR1 is SGHTA and CDR2 is FQGNSA. V lost 4 bases to trimming and J lost 4 bases; unmatched junction nucleotides: 4. CDR3 nucleotide sequence: TGTGCCAGCAGCTCCCCGCGGGGGGGCACCGGGGAGCTGTTTTTT. Protein: CASSSPRGGTGELFF.

This clone was observed once. This chain links TRBV5-4 with TRBJ1-2; no reliable D call. Trimming stripped 2 bases from V and 6 bases from J, with 11 bases between. Germline CDR1 reads SGHNT; CDR2 reads YYREEE (reference sequence). This CDR3 has 13 amino acids. The CDR3 protein is CASSLATSDGYTF. The CDR3 DNA sequence: TGTGCCAGCAGCTTAGCGACTTCGGATGGCTACACCTTC.

The chain combines TRBV4-2 with TRBJ1-4, with 7 positions matching TRBD1. The trim removed 8 bases at V and 8 bases at J, leaving 14 bases unmatched. The CDR3 runs to 15 residues. Germline V gene sequence: CDR1 LGHNA, CDR2 YNFKEQ. CDR3 amino acids: CASGESRQGDEKLFF. CDR3 nucleotides: TGTGCCAGCGGGGAGAGTCGACAGGGAGACGAAAAACTGTTTTTT.

The genes are TRBV6-6 and TRBJ2-3, with 8 bases lining up with TRBD2. The J segment lost 9 bases and the V segment lost 0 bases, leaving 2 bases of the junction unmatched. CDR1 is MNHNY and CDR2 is SVGAGI in the germline V gene (reference sequence). This CDR3 has 13 amino acids. CDR3 bases: TGTGCCAGCAGTTACTCTAGCGGGACGACGCAGTATTTT. This codes for CASSYSSGTTQYF.

The chain joins TRBV5-1 to TRBJ2-5; D is perhaps TRBD1 (6 bases). Germline V gene data show CDR1 as SGHRS and CDR2 as YFSETQ. This CDR3 has 11 amino acids. Trimming took 8 bases from V and 5 from J, leaving 10 bases between them. This CDR3 reads CASQGMETQYF. In nucleotides, the CDR3 is TGCGCCAGTCAGGGGATGGAGACCCAGTACTTC.

CDR3 nucleotides: TGTGCCAGCAGTCCCACAGGGGGAAAAACCGGGGAGCTGTTTTTT. Translating gives CASSPTGGKTGELFF. The V gene is TRBV7-3, the J gene TRBJ2-2; 8 positions agree with TRBD1. Germline values: CDR1 SGHTA, CDR2 FQGTGA. The length of the CDR3 is 15 residues. With 6 bases clipped from V and 5 bases from J, the junction kept 8 bases outside the gene matches.

This clone was observed a single time. The chain combines TRBV9 with TRBJ2-7, with TRBD1 as a possible D gene (5 bases). The CDR3 spans 14 residues. The V end lost 3 bases, the J end lost 2 bases, and 12 bases lay between the germline ends. Germline assignment: CDR1 SGDLS and CDR2 YYNGEE. The CDR3 is CASSALGLPYEQYF. The CDR3 nucleotides are TGTGCCAGCAGCGCCTTGGGGCTTCCCTACGAGCAGTACTTC.

This sequence joins TRBV19 and TRBJ2-1; maybe TRBD1 (6 bases). V lost 6 bases to trimming and J lost 7 bases, with 19 bases between them. This CDR3 is built from 15 residues. Germline CDR1 reads LNHDA; CDR2 reads SQIVND (reference sequence). The CDR3 DNA follows: TGTGCCAGTAGCCCTACCCGACAGGTAAGGAATGAGCAGTTCTTC. Its protein product is CASSPTRQVRNEQFF.

The chain is built from TRBV19 and TRBJ1-4; 8 bases are a match to TRBD1. Losses at the gene ends were 3 bases for V and 7 bases for J; bases not matched to a gene: 1. This CDR3 is built from 13 residues. Germline V gives CDR1 LNHDA, CDR2 SQIVND (reference sequence). CDR3 coding DNA: TGTGCCAGTAGTATCAGGGGGCGTGAAAAACTGTTTTTT. It is translated as CASSIRGREKLFF.

The chain carries TRBV2 and TRBJ2-1; the D is unclear. The CDR3 runs 15 residues. Germline V gives CDR1 SNHLY, CDR2 FYNNEI. V was cut by 3 bases and J by 5 bases, with 14 bases left in between. The CDR3 DNA sequence: TGTGCCAGCAGTGATCCCCCCCCTTTCCACAATGAGCAGTTCTTC. Its translation: CASSDPPPFHNEQFF.

V and J are TRBV27 and TRBJ1-2; possible D gene TRBD1, 5 bases. V lost 4 bases and J 5 bases, leaving 23 bases between the germline ends. The CDR3 is 17 amino acids. CDR1 is MNHEY, CDR2 SMNVEV, per germline (reference sequence). This CDR3 is CASSSAGRNIGGYGYTF. CDR3 DNA: TGTGCCAGCAGTTCGGCAGGGCGGAACATCGGGGGATATGGCTACACCTTC.